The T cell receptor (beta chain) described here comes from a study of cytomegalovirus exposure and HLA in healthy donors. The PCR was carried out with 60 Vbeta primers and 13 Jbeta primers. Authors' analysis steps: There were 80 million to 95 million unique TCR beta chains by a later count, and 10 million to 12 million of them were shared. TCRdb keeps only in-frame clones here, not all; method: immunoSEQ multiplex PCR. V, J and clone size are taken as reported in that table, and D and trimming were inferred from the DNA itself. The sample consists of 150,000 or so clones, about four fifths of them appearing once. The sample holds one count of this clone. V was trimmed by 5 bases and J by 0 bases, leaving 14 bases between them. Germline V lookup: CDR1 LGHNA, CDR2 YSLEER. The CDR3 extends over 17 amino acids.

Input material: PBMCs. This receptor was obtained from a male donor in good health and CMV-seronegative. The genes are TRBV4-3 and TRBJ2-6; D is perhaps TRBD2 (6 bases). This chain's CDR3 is CASSSGTSNSGANVLTF. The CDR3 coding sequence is TGCGCCAGCAGCTCAGGGACTTCCAACTCTGGGGCCAACGTCCTGACTTTC.